These 10 T cell receptor beta chains were sequenced from one sample in a study of CD8 T cells in ankylosing spondylitis. Study-level results: A motif in TCR beta, a set of roughly 8 highly homologous variants, appeared characteristic of ankylosing spondylitis blood.

These receptors' antigens are unknown. In TCRdb, the 5' RACE reads were re-called with MiXCR into one record per CDR3 protein. Of roughly 400,000 distinct CDR3 sequences in the sample, 20% to 25% were seen once. Sequenced sample: blood, either unsorted or a sorted T cell fraction (not recorded which). These receptors were obtained from a male donor with ankylosing spondylitis.

V gene TRBV11-2 combines with J gene TRBJ2-3; 7 positions match TRBD2. The CDR3 extends over 13 amino acids. Germline trimming cut 5 bases from V and 10 bases from J; bases unmatched to any gene: 9. CDR1 and CDR2 (germline): SGHAT, FQNNGV. Here the CDR3 reads CASSAQRDKPQYF. The CDR3 coding sequence is TGTGCCAGCAGCGCCCAGCGGGATAAACCGCAGTATTTT.

This clonotype was seen many times. The V call is TRBV29-1, the J call TRBJ2-3, with 8 bases lining up with TRBD1. The V gene end was trimmed by 7 bases and the J gene end by 4 bases; junction bases not matched to a gene: 13. Germline V lookup: CDR1 SQVTM, CDR2 ANQGSEA. This CDR3 contains 15 residues. CDR3 in amino acids: CSGLLRGLLSDTQYF. The CDR3 DNA is TGCAGCGGCTTACTCAGGGGGCTATTATCAGATACGCAGTATTTT.

This clonotype was recorded a few times. The V call is TRBV7-2, the J call TRBJ2-1; 7 bases map to TRBD1. Trimming removed 1 base from V and 0 bases from J; junction bases left unmatched: 6. Germline V CDR1 and CDR2: SGHTA, FQGNSA. This CDR3 is 17 amino acids long. The CDR3 loop reads CASSLGRGPSSYNEQFF. The DNA of the CDR3 is TGTGCCAGCAGCTTAGGAAGGGGGCCAAGCTCCTACAATGAGCAGTTCTTC.

The chain recombines TRBV10-2 with TRBJ2-5; D not certain. The CDR3 is 11 residues long. V shed 3 bases and J shed 6 bases, with 5 bases lying between them. Germline CDR1 WSHSY, CDR2 SAAADI. The CDR3 DNA reads TGCGCCAGCAGTGATAAGAAGACCCAGTACTTC. This codes for CASSDKKTQYF.

This chain links TRBV29-1 with TRBJ2-7; no definite D call. CDR1 and CDR2 (germline): SQVTM, ANQGSEA. V shed 5 bases and J shed 4 bases, with 9 bases lying between them. The CDR3 runs to 11 residues. CDR3 sequence (DNA): TGCAGCGTTTTAACAGCGTACGAGCAGTACTTC. Its protein is CSVLTAYEQYF.

This clonotype was recorded at least ten times. V usage is TRBV6-2 or TRBV6-3 and J usage is TRBJ1-5; D unresolved. This CDR3 contains 12 residues. Trimming took 5 bases from V and 6 from J, leaving 8 bases between them. The germline V gene has CDR1 MNHEY and CDR2 SVGEGT. The CDR3 protein is CASSARSQPQHF. The CDR3 DNA reads as TGTGCCAGCAGTGCGAGATCTCAGCCCCAGCATTTT.

V gene TRBV25-1 combines with J gene TRBJ1-2; TRBD1 is a possible D gene (5 bases). The CDR3 totals 15 residues. Germline V gives CDR1 MGHDK, CDR2 SYGVNS. The V end was cut by 1 base, the J end by 1 base, with 10 bases between. The CDR3 nucleotides are TGTGCCAGCAGTGAATCAGGGATACTTAACTATGGCTACACCTTC. The encoded protein is CASSESGILNYGYTF.

This clonotype was detected only a few times. The V and J genes are TRBV9 and TRBJ1-1; D not resolved. V lost 2 bases, J lost 0 bases, and 5 bases lay in between. The CDR3 is made up of 13 amino acids. CDR1 is SGDLS, CDR2 YYNGEE, per germline. The CDR3 DNA reads TGTGCCAGCAGCGTTGGAATGAACACTGAAGCTTTCTTT. Residues: CASSVGMNTEAFF.

This clonotype was counted between two and nine times. This CDR3 is CASSLGTSELLRNEQFF. In nucleotides, the CDR3 is TGCGCCAGCAGCTTGGGGACTAGCGAACTCCTAAGGAATGAGCAGTTCTTC. The chain combines TRBV5-1 with TRBJ2-1; TRBD2 matches 9 bases. Germline lookup yields CDR1 SGHRS and CDR2 YFSETQ. The V gene end was trimmed by 0 bases and the J gene end by 7 bases; junction bases not matched to a gene: 11. CDR3 size: 17 residues. The full variable domain, in which reference TRBV5-1 and TRBJ2-1 provide the parts outside the CDR3, is KAGVTQTPRYLIKTRGQQVTLSCSPISGHRSVSWYQQTPGQGLQFLFEYFSETQRNKGNFPGRFSGRQFSNSRSEMNVSTLELGDSALYLCASSLGTSELLRNEQFFGPGTRLTVL.

This clonotype was recorded a few times. The chain uses TRBV20-1 and TRBJ1-5; D remains unclear. This CDR3 has 17 amino acids. Deletions cut 0 bases from V and 0 bases from J, with 15 bases between. Germline values: CDR1 DFQATT, CDR2 SNEGSKA (reference sequence). The CDR3 sequence: CSARDGGKGYSNQPQHF. Here the CDR3 DNA reads TGCAGTGCTAGAGATGGTGGGAAAGGGTATAGCAATCAGCCCCAGCATTTT.